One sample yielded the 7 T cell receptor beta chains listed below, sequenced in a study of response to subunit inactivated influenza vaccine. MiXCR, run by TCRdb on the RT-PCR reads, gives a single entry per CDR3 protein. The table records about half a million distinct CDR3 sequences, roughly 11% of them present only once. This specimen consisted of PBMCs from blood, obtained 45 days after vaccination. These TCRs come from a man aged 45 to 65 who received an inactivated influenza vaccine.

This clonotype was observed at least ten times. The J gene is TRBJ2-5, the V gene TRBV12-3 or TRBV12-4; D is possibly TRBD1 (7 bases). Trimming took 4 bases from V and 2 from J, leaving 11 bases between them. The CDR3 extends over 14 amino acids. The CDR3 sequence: CASSSGGRQETQYF. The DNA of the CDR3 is TGTGCCAGCAGTTCAGGGGGGAGGCAAGAGACCCAGTACTTC.

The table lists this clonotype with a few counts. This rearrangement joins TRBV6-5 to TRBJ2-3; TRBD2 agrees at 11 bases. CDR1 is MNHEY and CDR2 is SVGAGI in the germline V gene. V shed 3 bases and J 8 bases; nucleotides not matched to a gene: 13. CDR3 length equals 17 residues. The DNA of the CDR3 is TGTGCCAGCAGTTATCATCCGACTAGCGGGGCTCAGGGTACGCAGTATTTT. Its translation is CASSYHPTSGAQGTQYF.

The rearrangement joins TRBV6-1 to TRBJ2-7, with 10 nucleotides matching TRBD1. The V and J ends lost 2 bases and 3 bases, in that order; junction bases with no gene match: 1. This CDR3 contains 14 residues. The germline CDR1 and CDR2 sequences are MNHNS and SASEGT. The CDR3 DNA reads TGTGCCAGCAGTGAATGGACAGGGGGCTACGAGCAGTACTTC. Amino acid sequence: CASSEWTGGYEQYF.

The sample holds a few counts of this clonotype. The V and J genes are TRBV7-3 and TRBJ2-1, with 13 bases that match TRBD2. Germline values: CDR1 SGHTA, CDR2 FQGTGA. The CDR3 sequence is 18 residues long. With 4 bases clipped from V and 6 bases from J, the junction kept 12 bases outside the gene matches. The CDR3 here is CASSSPSLLAGGPNEQFF. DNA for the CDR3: TGTGCCAGCAGCTCCCCTTCCTTACTAGCGGGAGGGCCCAATGAGCAGTTCTTC. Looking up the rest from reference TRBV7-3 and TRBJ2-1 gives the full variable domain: GAGVSQTPSNKVTEKGKYVELRCDPISGHTALYWYRQSLGQGPEFLIYFQGTGAADDSGLPNDRFFAVRPEGSVSTLKIQRTERGDSAVYLCASSSPSLLAGGPNEQFFGPGTRLTVL.

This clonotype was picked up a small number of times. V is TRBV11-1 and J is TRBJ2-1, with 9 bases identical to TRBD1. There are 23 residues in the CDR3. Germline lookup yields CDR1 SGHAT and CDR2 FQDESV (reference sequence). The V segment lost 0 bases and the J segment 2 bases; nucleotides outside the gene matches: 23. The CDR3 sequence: CASSLASGTGWFVAGRTYNEQFF. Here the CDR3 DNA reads TGTGCCAGCAGCTTAGCTTCCGGGACAGGGTGGTTCGTTGCGGGGAGGACCTACAATGAGCAGTTCTTC.

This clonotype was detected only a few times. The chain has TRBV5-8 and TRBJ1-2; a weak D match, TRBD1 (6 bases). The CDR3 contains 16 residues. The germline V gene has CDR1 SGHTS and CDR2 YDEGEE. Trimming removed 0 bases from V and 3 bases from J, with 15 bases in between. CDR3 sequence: CASSLVPGASDYGYTF. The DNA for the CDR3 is TGTGCCAGCAGCTTGGTCCCGGGGGCGAGTGACTATGGCTACACCTTC.

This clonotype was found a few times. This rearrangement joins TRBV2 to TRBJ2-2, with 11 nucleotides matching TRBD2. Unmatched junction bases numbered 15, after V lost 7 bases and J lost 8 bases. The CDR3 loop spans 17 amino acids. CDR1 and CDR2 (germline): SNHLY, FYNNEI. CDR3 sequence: CASKSPGASGRRGELFF. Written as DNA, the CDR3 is TGTGCCAGCAAGTCCCCTGGGGCTAGCGGGAGGAGAGGGGAGCTGTTTTTT.